These 5 T cell receptor beta chains originate from one sample sequenced in a study of glioma-infiltrating T cells after dendritic cell vaccination. The data were produced by immunoSEQ multiplex PCR, yet TCRdb's version contains in-frame clones alone and is incomplete. Among 85,000 to 95,000 clones listed, 85% to 90% were seen once. Sequenced material: blood, taken before dendritic cell vaccination. The receptors were sampled from a human donor with glioblastoma.

The V call is TRBV7-2, the J call TRBJ2-5, with TRBD1 as a possible D gene (6 bases). This CDR3 region has 14 residues. V gave up 5 bases and J gave up 1 base, with 11 bases separating them. Germline values: CDR1 SGHTA, CDR2 FQGNSA. CDR3: CASSLRQVQETQYF. As DNA, the CDR3 is TGTGCCAGCAGCCTGAGACAGGTCCAAGAGACCCAGTACTTC.

CDR3 nucleotides: TGCGCCAGCAGCCAAGATGGAGGGTGGACTGAAGCTTTCTTT. Protein sequence: CASSQDGGWTEAFF. The rearrangement joins TRBV4-3 to TRBJ1-1; unclear D gene. The CDR3 loop spans 14 amino acids. Germline loops: CDR1 LGHNA, CDR2 YSLEER. The V gene lost 0 bases and the J gene lost 5 bases, with 10 bases spanning the gap.

CDR3 loop: CASSFSTDSYEQYF. The CDR3 DNA reads TGTGCCAGCAGCTTTTCAACAGATTCCTACGAGCAGTACTTC. The chain couples TRBV5-4 to TRBJ2-7; D gene ambiguous. V dropped 2 bases and J dropped 1 base, with 10 bases sitting between them. Germline V gene data show CDR1 as SGHNT and CDR2 as YYREEE (reference sequence). There are 14 residues in the CDR3.

The rearrangement joins TRBV4-2 to TRBJ1-2, with 10 positions matching TRBD1. Germline V gives CDR1 LGHNA, CDR2 YNFKEQ. V shed 3 bases, J shed 7 bases, and the junction held 11 bases outside the gene matches. CDR3 length equals 16 residues. This CDR3 is CASSQDKTGGASGYTF. CDR3 sequence (DNA): TGTGCCAGCAGCCAGGACAAGACAGGGGGCGCGAGTGGCTACACCTTC.

The rearrangement joins TRBV19 to TRBJ1-1, with 10 bases lining up with TRBD1. The CDR3 consists of 14 residues. Germline values: CDR1 LNHDA, CDR2 SQIVND (reference sequence). With 6 bases clipped from V and 5 bases from J, the junction kept 6 bases outside the gene matches. The CDR3 nucleotides read TGTGCCAGTAGGACAGGGGGCGGGAGGACTGAAGCTTTCTTT. This codes for CASRTGGGRTEAFF. Full variable domain (missing parts from reference TRBV19 and TRBJ1-1): DGGITQSPKYLFRKEGQNVTLSCEQNLNHDAMYWYRQDPGQGLRLIYYSQIVNDFQKGDIAEGYSVSREKKESFPLTVTSAQKNPTAFYLCASRTGGGRTEAFFGQGTRLTVV.